The 8 T cell receptor beta chains reported below all come from one sample, sequenced in a study of CD8+ T cells in alopecia areata. Treatment indicated: oral pan-JAK inhibitor, 5-10 mg twice daily. Extracted from the samples, RNA was reverse transcribed into cDNA to serve as the sequencing template. Produced via immunoSEQ multiplex PCR; TCRdb's table is partial and in-frame only. The sample has about 210,000 clones; about 58% are singletons. The source was CD4+ T cells sorted from blood, collected at week 4, from a patient treated with tofacitinib. Receptor source: a human donor with alopecia areata.

J is TRBJ2-7 and V is TRBV5-4; D might be TRBD1 (5 bases). The CDR3 consists of 15 residues. V dropped 0 bases and J dropped 4 bases, with 14 bases sitting between them. Germline V gene data show CDR1 as SGHNT and CDR2 as YYREEE (reference sequence). This CDR3 is CASSLVLGVEYEQYF. The CDR3 DNA follows: TGTGCCAGCAGCTTGGTTTTAGGGGTTGAGTACGAGCAGTACTTC.

The V and J genes are TRBV20-1 and TRBJ2-5; D ambiguous. V lost 7 bases and J lost 5, with 11 bases in between. Per germline, CDR1 DFQATT and CDR2 SNEGSKA (reference sequence). The CDR3 length is 11 residues. The CDR3 nucleotides read TGCAGTGGGGTGGTTGTGGAGACCCAGTACTTC. It translates to CSGVVVETQYF.

This clone turned up a few times. This chain joins TRBV6-6 and TRBJ2-2; TRBD2 aligns across 8 bases. The CDR3 extends over 16 amino acids. V was clipped by 7 bases and J by 1 base; unmatched bases: 8. CDR1 MNHNY and CDR2 SVGAGI come from the germline V gene (reference sequence). The CDR3 nucleotides are TGTGCCAGCAACTTACGGCTAGCGGGGAACACCGGGGAGCTGTTTTTT. This gives the protein CASNLRLAGNTGELFF.

The chain combines TRBV30 with TRBJ1-2, with D tentatively TRBD1 (6 bases). CDR3 length: 14 residues. Germline lookup yields CDR1 GTSNPN and CDR2 SVGIG (reference sequence). Trimming pared 2 bases from V and 3 bases from J, leaving 13 bases between. CDR3 bases: TGTGCCTGGAGTTCCATACAGGGATACTATGGCTACACCTTC. Its protein product is CAWSSIQGYYGYTF. The whole variable domain, remainder taken from reference TRBV30 and TRBJ1-2, is SQTIHQWPATLVQPVGSPLSLECTVEGTSNPNLYWYRQAAGRGLQLLFYSVGIGQISSEVPQNLSASRPQDRQFILSSKKLLLSDSGFYLCAWSSIQGYYGYTFGSGTRLTVV.

This clone was seen more than once but under ten times. V is TRBV7-8 and J is TRBJ2-6; D is unclear. Germline CDR1 is SGHVS and CDR2 is FQNEAQ. The CDR3 extends over 13 amino acids. V was pared by 3 bases and J by 6 bases, with 6 bases between. CDR3 DNA: TGTGCCAGCAGCTTCCAAGCGGCCAACGTCCTGACTTTC. Its protein is CASSFQAANVLTF. The variable domain in full, with the rest retrieved from reference TRBV7-8 and TRBJ2-6, is GAGVSQSPRYKVAKRGQDVALRCDPISGHVSLFWYQQALGQGPEFLTYFQNEAQLDKSGLPSDRFFAERPEGSVSTLKIQRTQQEDSAVYLCASSFQAANVLTFGAGSRLTVL.

The J gene is TRBJ2-1, the V gene TRBV30; 9 bases line up with TRBD1. After removal of 3 bases from V and 4 bases from J, the junction contained 4 bases not matched to a gene. Per the germline V gene, CDR1 is GTSNPN and CDR2 is SVGIG (reference sequence). The CDR3 is 14 amino acids. DNA of the CDR3: TGTGCCTGGAGGGGGACAGGGCGGTACAATGAGCAGTTCTTC. The encoded protein is CAWRGTGRYNEQFF.

The V call is TRBV2, the J call TRBJ1-4, with 7 bases that match TRBD1. The CDR3 is 16 residues long. The V gene's germline CDR1 is SNHLY and CDR2 FYNNEI. J gave up 0 bases and V 7 bases, and 8 bases lay outside the gene matches. CDR3 sequence reads: CASTMDRTATNEKLFF. Here the CDR3 DNA reads TGTGCCAGCACTATGGACAGGACTGCAACTAATGAAAAACTGTTTTTT.

This clone was seen a few times. V is TRBV20-1 and J is TRBJ1-1; TRBD1 is a possible D gene (5 bases). This CDR3 is 11 amino acids long. Germline V gene lookup returns CDR1 DFQATT and CDR2 SNEGSKA (reference sequence). With 5 bases removed from V and 8 bases from J, the gap between germline ends came to 12 bases. CDR3 bases: TGCAGTGCTGGTCAGAACAGGGAAGCTTTCTTT. Translated, it gives CSAGQNREAFF.